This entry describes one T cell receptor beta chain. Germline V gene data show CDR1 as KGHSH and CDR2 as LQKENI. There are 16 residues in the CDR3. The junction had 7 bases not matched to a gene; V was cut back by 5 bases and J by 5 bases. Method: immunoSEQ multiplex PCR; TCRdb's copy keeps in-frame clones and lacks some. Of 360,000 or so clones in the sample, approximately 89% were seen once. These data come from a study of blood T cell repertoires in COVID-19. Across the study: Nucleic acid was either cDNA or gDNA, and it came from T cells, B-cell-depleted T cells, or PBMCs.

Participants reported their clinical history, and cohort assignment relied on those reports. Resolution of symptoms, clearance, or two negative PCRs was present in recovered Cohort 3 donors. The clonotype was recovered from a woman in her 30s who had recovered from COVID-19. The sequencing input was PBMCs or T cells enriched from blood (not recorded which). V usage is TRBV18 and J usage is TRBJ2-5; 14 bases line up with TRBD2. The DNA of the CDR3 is TGTGCCAGCTCATCTTTGACTAGCGGGAGGGCCGAGACCCAGTACTTC. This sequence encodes CASSSLTSGRAETQYF.